The rows below give T cell receptor beta chains drawn from one sample of a study of blood T cells in healthy people across ages. TCRdb itself ran the 5' RACE reads through MiXCR, one entry per CDR3 protein. The sample lists 1.5 million to 2 million distinct CDR3 sequences; about 49% were seen once. Sequences were obtained from blood. Receptor source: a woman in her thirties or forties in good health. Both conserved end residues are part of each CDR3. The D gene is left open where the match is weak. Where a row states a size, it is once, few, many or the class of an expanded clone; other rows omit it.

CDR3: CASSPGAGVNVLTF
DNA: TGTGCCAGCAGCCCGGGGGCTGGGGTCAACGTCCTGACTTTC
length: 14
size: .
V: TRBV28
D: .
J: TRBJ2-6

CDR3: CASSQEDMGQGESGYTF
DNA: TGTGCCAGCAGCCAAGAGGACATGGGACAGGGAGAAAGTGGCTACACCTTC
length: 17
size: .
V: TRBV3-1
D: TRBD1
J: TRBJ1-2

CDR3: CASSSGGLSEQFF
DNA: TGTGCCAGCAGCTCAGGGGGGCTCAGTGAGCAGTTCTTC
length: 13
size: .
V: TRBV7-2
D: .
J: TRBJ2-1

CDR3: CASTNGVAGGSDEQFF
DNA: TGTGCCAGCACCAACGGGGTAGCGGGGGGGAGCGATGAGCAGTTCTTC
length: 16
size: .
V: TRBV7-3
D: TRBD2
J: TRBJ2-1

CDR3: CASSPRRGAEQYF
DNA: TGTGCCAGCTCACCAAGGCGGGGGGCCGAGCAGTACTTC
length: 13
size: .
V: TRBV18
D: TRBD2
J: TRBJ2-7

CDR3: CASSPSYQETQYF
DNA: TGTGCCAGCAGTCCCTCGTACCAAGAGACCCAGTACTTC
length: 13
size: many
V: TRBV18
D: .
J: TRBJ2-5

CDR3: CASGVWGTEAFF
DNA: TGTGCCAGCGGAGTTTGGGGGACTGAAGCTTTCTTT
length: 12
size: .
V: TRBV27
D: .
J: TRBJ1-1

CDR3: CASSQDYGGYSQKRFQYF
DNA: TGCGCCAGCAGCCAAGATTACGGGGGCTATAGCCAAAAACGCTTTCAGTACTTC
length: 18
size: few
V: TRBV4-1
D: .
J: TRBJ2-5

CDR3: CAISESLGSEQYF
DNA: TGTGCCATCAGTGAGTCCCTAGGATCTGAGCAGTACTTC
length: 13
size: few
V: TRBV10-3
D: .
J: TRBJ2-7

CDR3: CASSLAGVRYEQYF
DNA: TGTGCCAGCAGCTTAGCCGGGGTGCGTTACGAGCAGTACTTC
length: 14
size: few
V: TRBV7-9
D: .
J: TRBJ2-7

CDR3: CASSSQRGTDAEQFF
DNA: TGCGCCAGCAGCTCCCAGCGGGGCACCGACGCGGAGCAGTTCTTC
length: 15
size: .
V: TRBV5-1
D: TRBD2
J: TRBJ2-1

CDR3: CASSQLDGSSYEQYF
DNA: TGTGCCAGCAGCCAACTGGACGGAAGCTCCTACGAGCAGTACTTC
length: 15
size: .
V: TRBV11-2
D: .
J: TRBJ2-7

CDR3: CASSLASFGSSSYNEQFF
DNA: TGTGCCAGCAGTTTAGCTTCTTTTGGGAGCAGCTCCTACAATGAGCAGTTCTTC
length: 18
size: few
V: TRBV12-3/TRBV12-4
D: .
J: TRBJ2-1

CDR3: CASSLASGTSYEQYF
DNA: TGCGCCAGCAGCTTGGCGTCCGGGACTTCCTATGAGCAGTACTTC
length: 15
size: .
V: TRBV5-1
D: .
J: TRBJ2-5

CDR3: CASQEEGADYGYTF
DNA: TGTGCCAGCCAAGAGGAGGGTGCGGACTATGGCTACACCTTC
length: 14
size: .
V: TRBV25-1
D: .
J: TRBJ1-2

CDR3: CASSLELAGLETQYF
DNA: TGCGCCAGCAGCTTGGAATTAGCGGGGCTGGAGACCCAGTACTTC
length: 15
size: few
V: TRBV5-1
D: TRBD2
J: TRBJ2-5

CDR3: CSASWAVYGYTF
DNA: TGCAGTGCTAGTTGGGCAGTCTATGGCTACACCTTC
length: 12
size: .
V: TRBV20-1
D: .
J: TRBJ1-2

CDR3: CASSSGQGFGYEQYF
DNA: TGCGCCAGCAGCTCGGGACAGGGGTTTGGATACGAGCAGTACTTC
length: 15
size: few
V: TRBV5-1
D: TRBD1
J: TRBJ2-7

CDR3: CASSLNQGRVKETQYF
DNA: TGTGCCAGCAGCTTAAATCAGGGCAGGGTGAAAGAGACCCAGTACTTC
length: 16
size: few
V: TRBV7-9
D: .
J: TRBJ2-5

CDR3: CASSVLQEDSPLHF
DNA: TGTGCCAGCAGCGTACTTCAAGAGGATTCACCCCTCCACTTT
length: 14
size: .
V: TRBV9
D: .
J: TRBJ1-6

CDR3: CASSFWGGGQETQYF
DNA: TGTGCCAGCAGCTTCTGGGGGGGGGGGCAAGAGACCCAGTACTTC
length: 15
size: few
V: TRBV5-5
D: TRBD2
J: TRBJ2-5

CDR3: CASISSGAYNEQFF
DNA: TGTGCCAGCATCTCCTCTGGAGCCTACAATGAGCAGTTCTTC
length: 14
size: .
V: TRBV6-2/TRBV6-3
D: .
J: TRBJ2-1

CDR3: CAISEFSEAFF
DNA: TGTGCCATCAGTGAGTTCTCGGAAGCTTTCTTT
length: 11
size: .
V: TRBV10-3
D: .
J: TRBJ1-1

CDR3: CSASLWGSSTDTQYF
DNA: TGCAGTGCTAGTCTCTGGGGGTCTAGCACAGATACGCAGTATTTT
length: 15
size: .
V: TRBV20-1
D: .
J: TRBJ2-3

CDR3: CASSPALRAANYGYTF
DNA: TGTGCCAGCTCACCAGCCCTCAGGGCGGCGAACTATGGCTACACCTTC
length: 16
size: few
V: TRBV18
D: .
J: TRBJ1-2